The clone carrying this TCR beta chain has a count of ten or more. Read data end 3 residues before the CDR3 end; the end is taken from the germline J gene. The repertoire was sequenced with immunoSEQ multiplex PCR; TCRdb's copy has only in-frame clones and lacks some. This repertoire holds about 37,000 clones, and none appear only once. These data belong to a study of T cell clonality in common variable immunodeficiency. This CDR3 has 15 residues. Germline V lookup: CDR1 SEHNR, CDR2 FQNEAQ (reference sequence). The specimen was peripheral blood mononuclear cells. The receptor was isolated from a person aged 18-70 years in good health. The chain is built from TRBV7-9 and TRBJ2-2; D is perhaps TRBD1 (7 bases). The DNA read from the CDR3 is TGTGCCAGCAGCGCAAAGACAGGGAGGAGTGAAAAG. As protein: CASSAKTGRSEK. The full CDR3 reads CASSAKTGRSEKLFF.